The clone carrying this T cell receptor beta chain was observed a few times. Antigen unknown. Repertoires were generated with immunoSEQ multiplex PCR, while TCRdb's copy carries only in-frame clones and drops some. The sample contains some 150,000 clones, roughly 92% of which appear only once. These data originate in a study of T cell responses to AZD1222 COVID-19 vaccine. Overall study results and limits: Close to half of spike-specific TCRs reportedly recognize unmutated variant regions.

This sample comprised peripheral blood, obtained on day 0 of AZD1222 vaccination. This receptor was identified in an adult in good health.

The CDR3 region has the DNA TGTGCCAGCAGCTTAGGGGCGGAGGCCTACGAGCAGTACTTC. Protein: CASSLGAEAYEQYF. The chain joins TRBV7-3 to TRBJ2-7; D could derive from TRBD1 or TRBD2 (5 bases each). CDR3 length equals 14 residues. Germline V gene sequence: CDR1 SGHTA, CDR2 FQGTGA. Trimming shortened V by 2 bases and J by 2 bases, and 10 bases separated the two germline ends.